Below are 27 T cell receptor beta chains sequenced from a single sample in a study of T cells of healthy individuals (dated by TCRdb to about 2018). Library preparation employed 5' RACE. TCRdb records Illumina MiSeq as the sequencer. TCRdb passed the public sequencing reads through fastp at Q25 and MiXCR, retaining productive beta sequences. Entries that share a CDR3 protein sequence are merged under the most common genes and DNA. Within this sample are 55,000 to 65,000 distinct CDR3 sequences, with around 15% of them counted one time only. The top ten constitute about 4.7% of the sample. These TCRs come from a human donor in good health.

In its sample, this clonotype was seen many times. The rearrangement links TRBV10-2 to TRBJ2-7; possible D gene TRBD2, 7 bases. The CDR3 extends over 14 amino acids. The germline V gene has CDR1 WSHSY and CDR2 SAAADI. V lost 6 bases and J lost 4, with 16 bases in between. The CDR3 sequence: CASRVGGPVYEQYF. The CDR3 DNA sequence: TGCGCCAGCAGGGTCGGGGGGCCGGTATACGAGCAGTACTTC.

This clonotype was counted a few times. The rearrangement uses TRBV13 and TRBJ1-2; TRBD1 is a possible D gene (5 bases). Germline CDR1 and CDR2: PRHDT and FYEKMQ (reference sequence). Trimming removed 5 bases at V and 4 bases at J, with 14 bases between. The CDR3 has 14 amino acids. CDR3 amino acids: CASSPRQTFYGYTF. The CDR3 bases are TGTGCCAGCAGCCCACGACAGACCTTCTATGGCTACACCTTC. Full variable domain (remainder filled in from reference TRBV13 and TRBJ1-2): AAGVIQSPRHLIKEKRETATLKCYPIPRHDTVYWYQQGPGQDPQFLISFYEKMQSDKGSIPDRFSAQQFSDYHSELNMSSLELGDSALYFCASSPRQTFYGYTFGSGTRLTVV.

This clonotype was detected only a few times. The rearrangement joins TRBV4-3 to TRBJ2-3; no firm D call. The CDR3 is made up of 14 amino acids. The ends were cut back, 0 bases at V and 5 bases at J, with 9 bases in the middle. The germline V gene has CDR1 LGHNA and CDR2 YSLEER. CDR3: CASSQDSLGDTQYF. CDR3 coding DNA: TGCGCCAGCAGCCAAGACTCTCTAGGAGATACGCAGTATTTT.

The gene calls are TRBV20-1 and TRBJ2-1, with TRBD2 identical over 14 bases. The CDR3 length is 17 residues. The germline V gene has CDR1 DFQATT and CDR2 SNEGSKA (reference sequence). With V trimmed by 2 bases and J by 9 bases, 12 bases remained unmatched. The CDR3, as DNA: TGCAGTGCTAGACAGTATACGACTAGCGGGAGGGCCGGTGAGCAGTTCTTC. Its translation: CSARQYTTSGRAGEQFF.

The chain employs TRBV10-3 and TRBJ2-1; no firm D call. The CDR3 covers 12 residues. Germline CDR1 and CDR2: ENHRY and SYGVKD. The V and J ends lost 11 bases and 7 bases respectively, with 15 bases between them. CDR3 sequence: CASPGALNEQFF. CDR3 DNA sequence: TGTGCCTCCCCGGGCGCGCTAAATGAGCAGTTCTTC.

This rearrangement joins TRBV28 to TRBJ2-1; tentatively, D is TRBD1 (5 bases). There are 14 residues in the CDR3. V gave up 5 bases and J gave up 4 bases, with 12 bases separating them. Germline CDR1 reads MDHEN; CDR2 reads SYDVKM. CDR3 sequence: CASSDIGEYNEQFF. The CDR3 nucleotides read TGTGCCAGCAGTGACATAGGGGAATACAATGAGCAGTTCTTC.

This clonotype was counted a few times. CDR3 DNA: TGTGCCAGCAGCGTAGCTACGGGTTCCTACGAGCAGTACTTC. Its translation: CASSVATGSYEQYF. V and J are TRBV9 and TRBJ2-7; no clear D. This CDR3 has 14 residues. Trimming shortened V by 0 bases and J by 1 base, and 8 bases separated the two germline ends. Germline CDR1 and CDR2: SGDLS and YYNGEE.

Many counts were recorded for this clonotype. The chain combines TRBV5-1 with TRBJ2-1; 7 bases are shared with TRBD1. The CDR3 has 15 amino acids. CDR1 is SGHRS and CDR2 is YFSETQ in the germline V gene. J lost 3 bases, V lost 2 bases, and 5 bases had no gene match. The CDR3 reads CASSFRGGDYNEQFF. CDR3 DNA: TGCGCCAGCAGCTTCCGAGGGGGCGACTACAATGAGCAGTTCTTC.

This clonotype has a handful of counts. The V gene is TRBV7-3, the J gene TRBJ2-7, with TRBD2 as a possible D gene (6 bases). The CDR3 is 12 residues long. Germline-derived CDR1 and CDR2 are SGHTA and FQGTGA. The V and J ends lost 5 bases and 5 bases respectively, with 10 bases between them. CDR3 loop: CASSRPGDEQYF. In DNA, the CDR3 is TGTGCCAGCAGCAGGCCGGGAGACGAGCAGTACTTC.

There are a few counts of this clonotype. The chain's CDR3 is CASSTSRLAVVTDTQYF. CDR3 in DNA: TGTGCCAGCAGCACCTCCAGACTAGCGGTCGTCACAGATACGCAGTATTTT. This chain connects TRBV7-2 to TRBJ2-3; 9 nucleotides align to TRBD2. The CDR3 is 17 amino acids. V lost 5 bases and J lost 2; bases outside the gene matches: 11. The germline V gene has CDR1 SGHTA and CDR2 FQGNSA.

Only a few counts were recorded for this clonotype. The chain carries TRBV29-1 and TRBJ1-1; no clear D gene. CDR1 is SQVTM, CDR2 ANQGSEA, per germline. The length of the CDR3 is 13 residues. Between the trimmed V and J ends, which lost 4 bases and 5 bases, there was a span of 14 bases. The CDR3 coding sequence is TGCAGCGTTGTAGGACTATTTGGGACTGAAGCTTTCTTT. It specifies CSVVGLFGTEAFF.

This clonotype was found many times. The chain combines TRBV27 with TRBJ2-5; D perhaps matches TRBD1 (6 bases). The V and J ends lost 4 bases and 1 base respectively, with 16 bases between them. The CDR3 runs to 16 residues. The V gene's germline CDR1 is MNHEY and CDR2 SMNVEV (reference sequence). CDR3 in amino acids: CASSSYRDGGQETQYF. CDR3 bases: TGTGCCAGCAGTTCCTACAGGGACGGAGGCCAAGAGACCCAGTACTTC.

This clonotype was recorded a few times. V usage is TRBV28 and J usage is TRBJ1-6; the D gene is possibly TRBD1 (6 bases). Germline V gene lookup returns CDR1 MDHEN and CDR2 SYDVKM. This CDR3 has 15 amino acids. V lost 2 bases and J 9 bases, leaving 14 bases between the germline ends. CDR3 residues: CASSLLGGAGSPLHF. The DNA of the CDR3 is TGTGCCAGCAGTTTACTGGGGGGCGCCGGTTCACCCCTCCACTTT. Together with reference TRBV28 and TRBJ1-6, the CDR3 gives the full variable domain: DVKVTQSSRYLVKRTGEKVFLECVQDMDHENMFWYRQDPGLGLRLIYFSYDVKMKEKGDIPEGYSVSREKKERFSLILESASTNQTSMYLCASSLLGGAGSPLHFGNGTRLTVT.

This clonotype has more than one count but fewer than ten. This rearrangement joins TRBV11-3 to TRBJ1-1, with D tentatively TRBD1 (6 bases). Germline lookup yields CDR1 SGHNT and CDR2 YENEEA. The CDR3 loop spans 13 amino acids. Trimming removed 4 bases at V and 4 bases at J, with 10 bases between. The CDR3 bases are TGTGCCAGCAGCTCGGACAGTTTCACTGAAGCTTTCTTT. Residues: CASSSDSFTEAFF.

The chain uses TRBV6-4 and TRBJ2-3; D is unresolved. The ends were cut back, 0 bases at V and 0 bases at J, with 13 bases in the middle. The CDR3 covers 17 residues. CDR1 is MRHNA and CDR2 is SNTAGT in the germline V gene. The CDR3 DNA is TGTGCCAGCAGTGACTCGGGCGAATTCGTTAGCACAGATACGCAGTATTTT. It codes for CASSDSGEFVSTDTQYF.

The sample holds many counts of this clonotype. This chain joins TRBV6-6 and TRBJ1-5; 10 bases agree with TRBD1. V lost 0 bases and J lost 5; bases outside the gene matches: 1. Germline V lookup: CDR1 MNHNY, CDR2 SVGAGI (reference sequence). The CDR3 spans 15 residues. CDR3 protein: CASSYSTGGDQPQHF. The CDR3, as DNA: TGTGCCAGCAGTTACTCGACAGGGGGCGATCAGCCCCAGCATTTT.

This clonotype was seen a single time. The J gene is TRBJ2-1, the V gene TRBV7-2; 8 positions agree with TRBD2. This CDR3 has 15 amino acids. Germline loops: CDR1 SGHTA, CDR2 FQGNSA. Unmatched junction bases numbered 9, after V lost 5 bases and J lost 6 bases. CDR3 nucleotides: TGTGCCAGCAGCGTGAGCGGCCGGGGGGGCAATGAGCAGTTCTTC. Protein product: CASSVSGRGGNEQFF.

This clonotype is judged medium-sized (0.01 to 0.1%). The chain couples TRBV10-3 to TRBJ1-5; 10 nucleotides agree with TRBD1. V shed 8 bases, J shed 0 bases, and the junction held 1 base outside the gene matches. Germline V gene data show CDR1 as ENHRY and CDR2 as SYGVKD. CDR3 length: 14 residues. The CDR3 sequence: CAIGTGDSNQPQHF. Here the CDR3 DNA reads TGTGCCATCGGGACAGGGGATAGCAATCAGCCCCAGCATTTT.

The genes are TRBV4-1 and TRBJ1-5, with D possibly matching TRBD1 (5 bases). Trimming stripped 1 base from V and 0 bases from J, with 7 bases between. The V gene's germline CDR1 is MGHRA and CDR2 YSYEKL. The CDR3 has 15 residues. CDR3 nucleotide sequence: TGCGCCAGCAGCCAAGGCGGGGGTAGCAATCAGCCCCAGCATTTT. Translation: CASSQGGGSNQPQHF.

This clonotype was seen repeatedly, ten times or more. Here the CDR3 DNA reads TGTGCCAGCAGTTTATGGTCAGATACGCAGTATTTT. As protein: CASSLWSDTQYF. The gene calls are TRBV12-3 or TRBV12-4 and TRBJ2-3; D ambiguous. The CDR3 contains 12 residues. Between the trimmed V and J ends, which lost 2 bases and 4 bases, there was a span of 4 bases.

The J gene is TRBJ2-2, the V gene TRBV2; 8 nucleotides line up with TRBD1. V trimming: 6 bases; J trimming: 6 bases; junction bases outside the gene matches: 3. Germline V CDR1 and CDR2: SNHLY, FYNNEI. CDR3 length equals 13 residues. CDR3: CASRPQGAGELFF. In nucleotides, the CDR3 is TGTGCCAGCAGACCACAGGGGGCCGGGGAGCTGTTTTTT. The complete variable domain, with remaining parts taken from reference TRBV2 and TRBJ2-2, reads EPEVTQTPSHQVTQMGQEVILRCVPISNHLYFYWYRQILGQKVEFLVSFYNNEISEKSEIFDDQFSVERPDGSNFTLKIRSTKLEDSAMYFCASRPQGAGELFFGEGSRLTVL.

Details on this clonotype: A read error is possible here, since a much larger clone lies one base away. The rearrangement joins TRBV3-1 to TRBJ1-1; 8 positions agree with TRBD1. The CDR3 has 14 amino acids. The ends lost 5 bases at V and 8 bases at J; junction bases unmatched: 10. Germline lookup yields CDR1 LGHDT and CDR2 YNNKEL (reference sequence). The CDR3, as DNA: TGTGCCAGCAGCTGGGGAGACAGGGGAAAAGAAGCTTTCTTT. It is translated as CASSWGDRGKEAFF.

The V gene is TRBV12-5, the J gene TRBJ2-3, with D maybe TRBD2 (5 bases). CDR1 is LGHNT, CDR2 FRNRAP, per germline. This CDR3 has 17 amino acids. Trimming took 1 base from V and 6 from J, leaving 20 bases between them. The CDR3 spells CASGLALGDSILDTQYF. The CDR3, as DNA: TGTGCTAGTGGTTTGGCCCTCGGGGATTCAATTCTGGATACGCAGTATTTT.

This clonotype was recorded at least ten times. V is TRBV20-1 and J is TRBJ2-2; 10 bases are shared with TRBD2. Germline V gives CDR1 DFQATT, CDR2 SNEGSKA (reference sequence). The CDR3 covers 17 residues. J was trimmed by 7 bases and V by 0 bases; bases with no gene match: 11. The CDR3, as DNA: TGCAGTGCTAGAGATCTCGGTAGCGGGGGGCCGAACGGGGAGCTGTTTTTT. The encoded protein is CSARDLGSGGPNGELFF.

This clonotype was seen repeatedly, ten times or more. The chain is built from TRBV12-3 or TRBV12-4 and TRBJ2-1; D is uncertain. V lost 5 bases to trimming and J lost 9 bases, with 20 bases between them. The length of the CDR3 is 15 residues. The CDR3 DNA follows: TGTGCCAGCAGTCGGGTATTGGATCCTAAATCTGAGCAGTTCTTC. This translates into CASSRVLDPKSEQFF.

The rearrangement uses TRBV12-5 and TRBJ2-1; D is possibly TRBD2 (5 bases). This CDR3 is built from 15 residues. Germline V CDR1 and CDR2: LGHNT, FRNRAP. The V gene lost 1 base and the J gene lost 6 bases, with 13 bases spanning the gap. The CDR3 loop is CASGLGLLDFNEQFF. CDR3 nucleotides: TGTGCTAGTGGTTTGGGACTCCTGGACTTCAATGAGCAGTTCTTC.

This clonotype has just a few counts. The V and J genes are TRBV7-8 and TRBJ2-7; 9 nucleotides align to TRBD1. Germline CDR1 reads SGHVS; CDR2 reads FQNEAQ. Losses at the gene ends were 4 bases for V and 6 bases for J; bases not matched to a gene: 7. The CDR3 length is 14 residues. The DNA of the CDR3 is TGTGCCAGCAGCTACACAGGGGGCTCGGGCGAGCAGTACTTC. This gives the protein CASSYTGGSGEQYF.